These 32 T cell receptor beta chains came from one sample sequenced in a study of OX40 agonist ivuxolimab in advanced cancers. Measured with immunoSEQ multiplex PCR; TCRdb has only the in-frame clones, and not every one. In the table there are around 68,000 clones, 80% to 90% of which are singletons. The material sequenced was CD4+ or CD8+ T cells sorted from blood, taken in a trial of the OX40 agonist ivuxolimab. These receptors all come from an adult with an advanced solid tumor such as melanoma, head and neck, liver or kidney cancer.

V usage is TRBV28 and J usage is TRBJ1-6; no definite D call. The V end was cut by 2 bases, the J end by 7 bases, with 12 bases between. The CDR3 totals 15 residues. Germline values: CDR1 MDHEN, CDR2 SYDVKM. CDR3 coding DNA: TGTGCCAGCAGTTTAATCCTCTCGAGGAATTCACCCCTCCACTTT. It encodes CASSLILSRNSPLHF.

V is TRBV5-1 and J is TRBJ2-3, with 10 bases lining up with TRBD1. V shed 6 bases, J shed 0 bases, and the junction held 4 bases outside the gene matches. CDR3 size: 15 residues. The germline CDR1 and CDR2 sequences are SGHRS and YFSETQ. In DNA form, the CDR3 reads TGCGCCAGCAAACGACAGGGGGCTAGCACAGATACGCAGTATTTT. It is translated as CASKRQGASTDTQYF.

This clone came up a few times. The rearrangement links TRBV7-9 to TRBJ2-7; TRBD2 aligns across 9 bases. The junction had 8 bases not matched to a gene; V was cut back by 5 bases and J by 0 bases. Germline V gene data show CDR1 as SEHNR and CDR2 as FQNEAQ (reference sequence). This CDR3 is built from 16 residues. CDR3: CASSVISGRGSYEQYF. In DNA form, the CDR3 reads TGTGCCAGCAGCGTAATTAGCGGGAGAGGCTCCTACGAGCAGTACTTC.

This clone was counted once. The CDR3 reads CATTGSGNQETQYF. The CDR3 DNA is TGTGCCACCACCGGCAGCGGGAACCAAGAGACCCAGTACTTC. The rearrangement joins TRBV7-9 to TRBJ2-5; TRBD2 matches 7 bases. Losses at the gene ends were 10 bases for V and 0 bases for J; bases not matched to a gene: 8. This CDR3 comprises 14 residues. The V gene's germline CDR1 is SEHNR and CDR2 FQNEAQ (reference sequence).

The chain combines TRBV28 with TRBJ1-1; D gene unclear. The CDR3 is made up of 13 amino acids. Germline CDR1 MDHEN, CDR2 SYDVKM. Between the trimmed V and J ends, which lost 5 bases and 5 bases, there was a span of 12 bases. The CDR3 here is CASSRKLGTEAFF. The CDR3 nucleotides are TGTGCCAGCAGTAGGAAGCTGGGGACTGAAGCTTTCTTT.

The chain combines TRBV5-6 with TRBJ2-1, with 11 bases that match TRBD2. The CDR3 is 16 amino acids. J was trimmed by 9 bases and V by 1 base; bases with no gene match: 9. CDR1 and CDR2 (germline): SGHDT, YYEEEE. In DNA, the CDR3 is TGTGCCAGCAGCTTGTTATTAGCGGGAGGGCCAGGTGAGCAGTTCTTC. Protein sequence: CASSLLLAGGPGEQFF.

The V call is TRBV27, the J call TRBJ2-1; either TRBD1 or TRBD2 may supply D (5 bases each). CDR1 and CDR2 from the germline V gene are MNHEY and SMNVEV (reference sequence). CDR3 size: 15 residues. The germline V and J ends were trimmed by 2 bases and 0 bases, with 8 bases remaining between them. CDR3 nucleotides: TGTGCCAGCAGTTTAACCGGGGCCTCCTACAATGAGCAGTTCTTC. Its protein is CASSLTGASYNEQFF.

The chain employs TRBV19 and TRBJ1-6; TRBD1 might be the D (6 bases). Trimming pared 3 bases from V and 10 bases from J, leaving 16 bases between. Germline V lookup: CDR1 LNHDA, CDR2 SQIVND (reference sequence). The CDR3 contains 15 residues. CDR3 sequence reads: CASSIRQARRSPLHF. CDR3 nucleotides: TGTGCCAGTAGTATTCGACAGGCCCGCAGGTCACCCCTCCACTTT.

The chain uses TRBV2 and TRBJ2-3; D gene ambiguous. Deletions cut 4 bases from V and 2 bases from J, with 10 bases between. This CDR3 is 14 amino acids long. Per the germline V gene, CDR1 is SNHLY and CDR2 is FYNNEI. The CDR3 DNA reads as TGTGCCAGCAGTGCAAATTCATACACAGATACGCAGTATTTT. Its translation is CASSANSYTDTQYF.

The chain carries TRBV11-2 and TRBJ2-5; TRBD1 might be the D (5 bases). The CDR3 spans 14 residues. Germline CDR1 and CDR2: SGHAT and FQNNGV. Trimming left V 1 base short and J 5 bases short, with 11 bases between. CDR3: CASSLGAPGETQYF. The DNA for the CDR3 is TGTGCCAGCAGCTTAGGAGCCCCAGGGGAGACCCAGTACTTC.

This chain connects TRBV6-1 to TRBJ1-5; no clear D gene. Germline assignment: CDR1 MNHNS and CDR2 SASEGT. The CDR3 is 13 residues long. Trimming removed 6 bases at V and 2 bases at J, with 8 bases between. The CDR3 sequence: CASRRSGNQPQHF. CDR3 nucleotides: TGTGCCAGCAGGAGGTCGGGCAATCAGCCCCAGCATTTT.

This rearrangement joins TRBV29-1 to TRBJ1-3, with a possible D match to TRBD1 (6 bases). This CDR3 has 14 residues. Trimming removed 1 base at V and 2 bases at J, with 9 bases between. From germline, CDR1 is SQVTM and CDR2 ANQGSEA. CDR3 amino acids: CSVEARGPGNTIYF. The CDR3 bases are TGCAGCGTTGAAGCCAGGGGACCTGGAAACACCATATATTTT.

V is TRBV5-4 and J is TRBJ2-2; possible D gene TRBD1, 6 bases. CDR1 SGHNT and CDR2 YYREEE come from the germline V gene (reference sequence). V lost 0 bases to trimming and J lost 6 bases, with 12 bases between them. The CDR3 has 15 residues. Written as DNA, the CDR3 is TGTGCCAGCAGCTTGGAAGGGGGTCGGGCCGGGGAGCTGTTTTTT. It is translated as CASSLEGGRAGELFF.

The chain couples TRBV18 to TRBJ2-7; 9 bases match TRBD2. V shed 3 bases, J shed 5 bases, and the junction held 5 bases outside the gene matches. Germline V gene sequence: CDR1 KGHSH, CDR2 LQKENI. CDR3 length equals 14 residues. CDR3 nucleotides: TGTGCCAGCTCACCTGAGGCGGGAGGGGACGAGCAGTACTTC. Protein product: CASSPEAGGDEQYF.

This sequence joins TRBV6-5 and TRBJ1-3; D remains ambiguous. This CDR3 region has 14 residues. Per the germline V gene, CDR1 is MNHEY and CDR2 is SVGAGI. Between the trimmed V and J ends, which lost 5 bases and 2 bases, there was a span of 10 bases. In DNA form, the CDR3 reads TGTGCCAGCAGTGATCAGGCGACTGGAAACACCATATATTTT. This encodes CASSDQATGNTIYF.

This clone came up a few times. V usage is TRBV28 and J usage is TRBJ1-5, with 10 bases matching TRBD1. CDR3 length: 16 residues. The ends lost 6 bases at V and 3 bases at J; junction bases unmatched: 8. Germline values: CDR1 MDHEN, CDR2 SYDVKM. The CDR3 DNA sequence: TGTGCCAGCAGCCGAAAGGACAGGGGGTTCAATCAGCCCCAGCATTTT. Its protein product is CASSRKDRGFNQPQHF.

The V call is TRBV27, the J call TRBJ2-1; either TRBD1 or TRBD2 may supply D (6 bases each). Germline values: CDR1 MNHEY, CDR2 SMNVEV (reference sequence). V lost 1 base to trimming and J lost 5 bases, with 12 bases between them. The CDR3 runs to 15 residues. The CDR3 DNA is TGTGCCAGCAGTTTATGGGGGCGCGGGGACAATGAGCAGTTCTTC. Translating it yields CASSLWGRGDNEQFF.

The J gene is TRBJ2-5, the V gene TRBV7-9; TRBD1 matches at 9 bases. In germline, CDR1 is SEHNR, CDR2 FQNEAQ (reference sequence). Trimming removed 5 bases from V and 5 bases from J; junction bases left unmatched: 6. The CDR3 spans 14 residues. CDR3 bases: TGTGCCAGCAGCCTTCACAGGGGGCGGGAGACCCAGTACTTC. Translating gives CASSLHRGRETQYF.

This clone showed up just once. Written as DNA, the CDR3 is TGTGCCACGGTGGGACTAGAAAACTACAATGAGCAGTTCTTC. Translating it yields CATVGLENYNEQFF. The chain links TRBV10-3 to TRBJ2-1; 8 bases map to TRBD2. V lost 10 bases and J lost 3; bases outside the gene matches: 8. Germline-derived CDR1 and CDR2 are ENHRY and SYGVKD. CDR3 length equals 14 residues.

The table lists this clone with a count of one. This chain connects TRBV5-1 to TRBJ1-2; D is unresolved. Per germline, CDR1 SGHRS and CDR2 YFSETQ. The V end was cut by 0 bases, the J end by 4 bases, with 7 bases between. This CDR3 is 13 amino acids long. The CDR3 DNA is TGCGCCAGCAGCTTGGGGACGGTCTATGGCTACACCTTC. This translates into CASSLGTVYGYTF.

This chain connects TRBV28 to TRBJ2-2, with D hard to call. The CDR3 extends over 13 amino acids. CDR1 MDHEN and CDR2 SYDVKM come from the germline V gene. The V end was cut by 11 bases, the J end by 0 bases, with 10 bases between. The CDR3 region is CAVRVANTGELFF. The DNA of the CDR3 is TGTGCCGTCCGGGTAGCGAACACCGGGGAGCTGTTTTTT.

The chain links TRBV19 to TRBJ1-2, with TRBD1 as a possible D gene (5 bases). The germline V gene has CDR1 LNHDA and CDR2 SQIVND (reference sequence). The CDR3 covers 15 residues. Trimming left V 5 bases short and J 2 bases short, with 15 bases between. CDR3 sequence: CASSLWGIENYGYTF. DNA for the CDR3: TGTGCCAGTAGTCTGTGGGGCATAGAGAACTATGGCTACACCTTC.

V usage is TRBV7-9 and J usage is TRBJ2-3; 10 nucleotides agree with TRBD2. CDR3 length: 16 amino acids. J lost 6 bases, V lost 5 bases, and 11 bases had no gene match. Germline values: CDR1 SEHNR, CDR2 FQNEAQ (reference sequence). The CDR3 spells CASSQDASSGSDTQYF. The DNA of the CDR3 is TGTGCCAGCAGCCAAGACGCCTCTAGCGGGAGCGATACGCAGTATTTT.

The chain has TRBV29-1 and TRBJ1-2; no clear D gene. CDR1 and CDR2 (germline): SQVTM, ANQGSEA. This CDR3 has 12 residues. V was pared by 2 bases and J by 8 bases, with 12 bases between. For the CDR3, the DNA is TGCAGCGTTGAAATGCGAGGTCCCGGCTACACCTTC. This codes for CSVEMRGPGYTF.

The chain links TRBV2 to TRBJ2-7; D perhaps matches TRBD1 (6 bases). V was trimmed by 6 bases and J by 3 bases, leaving 15 bases between them. The CDR3 spans 14 residues. Germline values: CDR1 SNHLY, CDR2 FYNNEI. The DNA of the CDR3 is TGTGCCAGCAGACGGACAGTCTCAGGCTACGAGCAGTACTTC. Its translation is CASRRTVSGYEQYF.

The chain links TRBV5-4 to TRBJ2-1, with 15 bases aligning to TRBD2. The CDR3 covers 17 residues. Germline CDR1 is SGHNT and CDR2 is YYREEE (reference sequence). Unmatched junction bases numbered 5, after V lost 1 base and J lost 6 bases. CDR3 DNA: TGTGCCAGCAGCTTGTTTCCGGGACTAGCGGGAGGCAATGAGCAGTTCTTC. Residues: CASSLFPGLAGGNEQFF.

The V call is TRBV2, the J call TRBJ1-1, with 10 bases that match TRBD1. Germline CDR1 is SNHLY and CDR2 is FYNNEI. The trim removed 9 bases at V and 5 bases at J, leaving 6 bases unmatched. The CDR3 extends over 13 amino acids. The CDR3 loop reads CASMGQGMTEAFF. CDR3 coding DNA: TGTGCCAGTATGGGACAGGGGATGACTGAAGCTTTCTTT.

This clone was seen only once. The DNA for the CDR3 is TGCGCCAGCAGCCCGTATAGCGGGAGCTCCTACAATGAGCAGTTCTTC. It is translated as CASSPYSGSSYNEQFF. This chain links TRBV5-1 with TRBJ2-1, with 9 bases fitting TRBD2. Looked up from germline, CDR1 is SGHRS and CDR2 is YFSETQ. The CDR3 covers 16 residues. V shed 4 bases, J shed 0 bases, and the junction held 5 bases outside the gene matches.

The chain is built from TRBV5-6 and TRBJ2-7; 10 nucleotides line up with TRBD1. The V gene's germline CDR1 is SGHDT and CDR2 YYEEEE. J was trimmed by 5 bases and V by 5 bases; bases with no gene match: 4. The CDR3 has 13 residues. CDR3 amino acids: CASRMTGGHEQYF. The CDR3 DNA reads as TGTGCCAGCAGGATGACAGGGGGCCACGAGCAGTACTTC.

The chain couples TRBV5-1 to TRBJ1-4; no definite D call. Trimming took 3 bases from V and 2 from J, leaving 2 bases between them. The CDR3 is 12 amino acids. Looked up from germline, CDR1 is SGHRS and CDR2 is YFSETQ. The CDR3 spells CASSSTNEKLFF. In DNA, the CDR3 is TGCGCCAGCAGCTCCACTAATGAAAAACTGTTTTTT.

The chain has TRBV7-2 and TRBJ1-6, with 7 positions matching TRBD1. V dropped 5 bases and J dropped 10; count of bases not matched to a gene: 8. This CDR3 is built from 14 residues. Looked up from germline, CDR1 is SGHTA and CDR2 is FQGNSA. The chain's CDR3 is CASSARDSESPLHF. CDR3 nucleotide sequence: TGTGCCAGCAGCGCTAGGGACAGTGAATCACCCCTCCACTTT.

V is TRBV6-1 and J is TRBJ1-3; no clear D gene. Germline CDR1 reads MNHNS; CDR2 reads SASEGT. The ends were cut back, 3 bases at V and 4 bases at J, with 7 bases in the middle. This CDR3 contains 13 residues. In nucleotides, the CDR3 is TGTGCCAGCAGTGAGGTGTCCGGAAACACCATATATTTT. Residues: CASSEVSGNTIYF.